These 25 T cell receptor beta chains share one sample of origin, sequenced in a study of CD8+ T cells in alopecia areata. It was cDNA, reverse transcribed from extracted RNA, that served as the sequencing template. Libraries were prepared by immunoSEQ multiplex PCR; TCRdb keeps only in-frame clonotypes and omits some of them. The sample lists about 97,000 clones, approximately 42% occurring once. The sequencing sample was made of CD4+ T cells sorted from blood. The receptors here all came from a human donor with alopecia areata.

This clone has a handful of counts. CDR3 sequence: CASSVLQGLANTGELFF. The CDR3 DNA follows: TGCGCCAGCAGCGTATTACAGGGTTTGGCGAACACCGGGGAGCTGTTTTTT. The rearrangement links TRBV5-1 to TRBJ2-2; weak D call: TRBD1 (6 bases). The V end lost 4 bases, the J end lost 0 bases, and 16 bases lay between the germline ends. There are 17 residues in the CDR3. Germline CDR1 SGHRS, CDR2 YFSETQ. Combining the CDR3 with reference TRBV5-1 and TRBJ2-2 gives the whole variable domain KAGVTQTPRYLIKTRGQQVTLSCSPISGHRSVSWYQQTPGQGLQFLFEYFSETQRNKGNFPGRFSGRQFSNSRSEMNVSTLELGDSALYLCASSVLQGLANTGELFFGEGSRLTVL.

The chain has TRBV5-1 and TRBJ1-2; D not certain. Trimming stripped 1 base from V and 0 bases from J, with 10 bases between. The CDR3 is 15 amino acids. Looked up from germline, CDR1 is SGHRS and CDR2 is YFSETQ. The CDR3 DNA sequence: TGCGCCAGCAGCTTGAGTGCCAGTTCTAACTATGGCTACACCTTC. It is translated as CASSLSASSNYGYTF. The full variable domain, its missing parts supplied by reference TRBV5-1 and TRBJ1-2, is KAGVTQTPRYLIKTRGQQVTLSCSPISGHRSVSWYQQTPGQGLQFLFEYFSETQRNKGNFPGRFSGRQFSNSRSEMNVSTLELGDSALYLCASSLSASSNYGYTFGSGTRLTVV.

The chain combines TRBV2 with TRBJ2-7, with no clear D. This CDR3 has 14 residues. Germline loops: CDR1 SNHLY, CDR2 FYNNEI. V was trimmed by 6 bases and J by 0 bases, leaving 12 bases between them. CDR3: CASRAQALSYEQYF. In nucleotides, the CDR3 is TGTGCCAGCAGAGCCCAAGCGCTCTCCTACGAGCAGTACTTC.

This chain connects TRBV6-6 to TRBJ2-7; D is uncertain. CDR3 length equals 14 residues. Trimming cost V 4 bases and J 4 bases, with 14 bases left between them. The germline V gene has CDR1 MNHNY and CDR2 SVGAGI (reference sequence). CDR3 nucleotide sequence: TGTGCCAGCAGTTCCCGGGCCGATACATACGAGCAGTACTTC. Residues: CASSSRADTYEQYF.

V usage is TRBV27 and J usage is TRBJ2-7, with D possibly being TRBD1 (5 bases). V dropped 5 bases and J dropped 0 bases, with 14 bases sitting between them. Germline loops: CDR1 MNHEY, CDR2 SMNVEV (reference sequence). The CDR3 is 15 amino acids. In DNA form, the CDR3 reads TGTGCCAGCAGTCCGACCAGGGTAAGCTCCTACGAGCAGTACTTC. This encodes CASSPTRVSSYEQYF.

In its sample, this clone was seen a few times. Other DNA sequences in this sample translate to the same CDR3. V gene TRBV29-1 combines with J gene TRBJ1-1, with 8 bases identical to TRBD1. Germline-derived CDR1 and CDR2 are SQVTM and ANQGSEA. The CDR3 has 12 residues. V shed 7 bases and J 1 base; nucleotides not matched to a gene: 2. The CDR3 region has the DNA TGCAGCGGCGACAGGGGGAACACTGAAGCTTTCTTT. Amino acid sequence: CSGDRGNTEAFF. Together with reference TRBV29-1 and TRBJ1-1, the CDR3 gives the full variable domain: SAVISQKPSRDICQRGTSLTIQCQVDSQVTMMFWYRQQPGQSLTLIATANQGSEATYESGFVIDKFPISRPNLTFSTLTVSNMSPEDSSIYLCSGDRGNTEAFFGQGTRLTVV.

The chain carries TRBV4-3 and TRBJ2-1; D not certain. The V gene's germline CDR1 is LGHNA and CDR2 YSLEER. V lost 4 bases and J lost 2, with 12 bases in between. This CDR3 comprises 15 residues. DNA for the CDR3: TGCGCCAGCAGCCGGACGCCTCAAACCTACAATGAGCAGTTCTTC. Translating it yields CASSRTPQTYNEQFF.

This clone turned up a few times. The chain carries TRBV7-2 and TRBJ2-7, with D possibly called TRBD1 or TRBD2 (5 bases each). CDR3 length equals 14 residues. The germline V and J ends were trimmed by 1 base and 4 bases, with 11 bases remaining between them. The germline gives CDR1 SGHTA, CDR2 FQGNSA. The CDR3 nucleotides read TGTGCCAGCAGCTTAGGTGGGACGGAATACGAGCAGTACTTC. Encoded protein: CASSLGGTEYEQYF.

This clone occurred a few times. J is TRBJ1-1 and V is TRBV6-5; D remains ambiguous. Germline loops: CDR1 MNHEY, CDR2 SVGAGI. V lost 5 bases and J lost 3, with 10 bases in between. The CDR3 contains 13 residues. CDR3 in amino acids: CASSDQVDTEAFF. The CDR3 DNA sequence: TGTGCCAGCAGTGACCAGGTCGACACTGAAGCTTTCTTT.

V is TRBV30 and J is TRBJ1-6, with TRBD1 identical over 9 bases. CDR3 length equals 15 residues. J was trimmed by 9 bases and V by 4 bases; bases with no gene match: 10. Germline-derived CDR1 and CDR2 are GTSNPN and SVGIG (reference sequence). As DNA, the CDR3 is TGTGCCTGGACCCCCCTGGGGACAGGGTTTTCACCCCTCCACTTT. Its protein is CAWTPLGTGFSPLHF.

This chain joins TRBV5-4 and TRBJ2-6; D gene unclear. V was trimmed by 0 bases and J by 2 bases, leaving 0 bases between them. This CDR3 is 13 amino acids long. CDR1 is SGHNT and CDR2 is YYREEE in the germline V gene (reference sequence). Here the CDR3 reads CASSLAGANVLTF. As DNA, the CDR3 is TGTGCCAGCAGCTTGGCTGGGGCCAACGTCCTGACTTTC. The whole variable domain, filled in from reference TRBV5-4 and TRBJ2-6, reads ETGVTQSPTHLIKTRGQQVTLRCSSQSGHNTVSWYQQALGQGPQFIFQYYREEENGRGNFPPRFSGLQFPNYSSELNVNALELDDSALYLCASSLAGANVLTFGAGSRLTVL.

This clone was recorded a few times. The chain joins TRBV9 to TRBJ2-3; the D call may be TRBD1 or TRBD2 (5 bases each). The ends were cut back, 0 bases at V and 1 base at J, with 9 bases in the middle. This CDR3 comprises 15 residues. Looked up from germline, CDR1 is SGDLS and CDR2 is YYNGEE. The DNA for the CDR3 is TGTGCCAGCAGCGTAGTAGGGACCGGCACAGATACGCAGTATTTT. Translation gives CASSVVGTGTDTQYF.

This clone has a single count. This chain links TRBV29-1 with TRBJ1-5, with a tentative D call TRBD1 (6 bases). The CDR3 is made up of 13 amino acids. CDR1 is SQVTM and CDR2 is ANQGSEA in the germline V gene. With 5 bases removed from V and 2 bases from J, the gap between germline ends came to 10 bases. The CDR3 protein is CSVTTGCNQPQHF. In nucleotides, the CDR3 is TGCAGCGTTACCACAGGGTGCAATCAGCCCCAGCATTTT.

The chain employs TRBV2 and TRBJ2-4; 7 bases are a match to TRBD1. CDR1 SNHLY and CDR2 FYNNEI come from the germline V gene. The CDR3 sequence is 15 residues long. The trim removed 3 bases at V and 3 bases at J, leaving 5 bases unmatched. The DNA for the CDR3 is TGTGCCAGCAGTGACAAGGGGGCGGGCAAAAACATTCAGTACTTC. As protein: CASSDKGAGKNIQYF.

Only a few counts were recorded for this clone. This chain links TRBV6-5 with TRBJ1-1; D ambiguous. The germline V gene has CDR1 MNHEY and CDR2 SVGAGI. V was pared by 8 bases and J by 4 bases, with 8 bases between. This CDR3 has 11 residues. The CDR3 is CASGIGTEAFF. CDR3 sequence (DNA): TGTGCCAGCGGGATCGGCACTGAAGCTTTCTTT.

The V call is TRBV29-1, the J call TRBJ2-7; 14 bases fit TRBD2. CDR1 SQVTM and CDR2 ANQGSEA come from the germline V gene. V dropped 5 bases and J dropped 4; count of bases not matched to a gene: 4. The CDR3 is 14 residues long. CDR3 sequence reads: CSVKGTSGSYEQYF. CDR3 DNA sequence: TGCAGCGTTAAAGGGACTAGCGGGAGTTACGAGCAGTACTTC.

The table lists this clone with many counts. The CDR3, as DNA: TGTGCCAGCCGACAGGGGCAACTGTTTTTT. Translated: CASRQGQLFF. This chain uses TRBV28 with TRBJ1-4; 8 nucleotides line up with TRBD1. Looked up from germline, CDR1 is MDHEN and CDR2 is SYDVKM. CDR3 length equals 10 residues. J lost 12 bases, V lost 8 bases, and 2 bases had no gene match.

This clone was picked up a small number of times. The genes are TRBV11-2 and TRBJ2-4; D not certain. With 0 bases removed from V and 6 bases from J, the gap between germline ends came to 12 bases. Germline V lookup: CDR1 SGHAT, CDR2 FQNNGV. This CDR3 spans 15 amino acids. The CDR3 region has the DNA TGTGCCAGCAGCTTAGATTATGGGTCCGGAAACATTCAGTACTTC. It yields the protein CASSLDYGSGNIQYF.

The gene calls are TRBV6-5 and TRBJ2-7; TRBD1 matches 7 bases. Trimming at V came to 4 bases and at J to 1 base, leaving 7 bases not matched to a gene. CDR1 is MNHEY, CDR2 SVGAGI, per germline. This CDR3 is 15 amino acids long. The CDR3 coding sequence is TGTGCCAGCAGTTCCGAAGGGACAGTATCCTACGAGCAGTACTTC. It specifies CASSSEGTVSYEQYF.

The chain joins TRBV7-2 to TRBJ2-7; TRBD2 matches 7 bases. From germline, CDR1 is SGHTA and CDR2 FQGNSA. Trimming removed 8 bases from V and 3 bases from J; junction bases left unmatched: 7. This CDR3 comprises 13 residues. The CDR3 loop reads CASGLAESYEQYF. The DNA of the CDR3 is TGTGCCAGCGGGCTAGCGGAGAGCTACGAGCAGTACTTC.

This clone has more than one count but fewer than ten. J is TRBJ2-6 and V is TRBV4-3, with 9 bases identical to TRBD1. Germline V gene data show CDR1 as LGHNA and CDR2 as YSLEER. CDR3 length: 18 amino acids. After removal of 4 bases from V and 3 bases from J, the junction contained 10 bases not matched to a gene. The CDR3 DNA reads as TGCGCCAGCAGCCCAGGACAGGGGAAGCCTCTTGGGGCCAACGTCCTGACTTTC. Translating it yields CASSPGQGKPLGANVLTF.

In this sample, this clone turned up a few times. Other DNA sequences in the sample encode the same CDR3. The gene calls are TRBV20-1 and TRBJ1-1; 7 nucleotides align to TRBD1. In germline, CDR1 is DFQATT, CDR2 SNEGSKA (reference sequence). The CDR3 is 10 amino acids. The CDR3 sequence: CSAGGTEAFF. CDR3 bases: TGCAGCGCAGGGGGTACTGAAGCTTTCTTT.

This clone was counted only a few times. DNA of the CDR3: TGCAGCGTTAACGGTCGGGGGGTCGGCAATGAGCAGTTCTTC. Translating it yields CSVNGRGVGNEQFF. The chain couples TRBV29-1 to TRBJ2-1; TRBD2 agrees at 7 bases. Trimming cost V 5 bases and J 6 bases; bases outside gene matches: 10. The CDR3 contains 14 residues. Germline-derived CDR1 and CDR2 are SQVTM and ANQGSEA.

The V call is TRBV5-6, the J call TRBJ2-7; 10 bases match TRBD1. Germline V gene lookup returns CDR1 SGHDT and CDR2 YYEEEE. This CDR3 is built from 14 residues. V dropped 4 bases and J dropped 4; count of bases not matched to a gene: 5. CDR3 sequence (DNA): TGTGCCAGCAGCCGGGACAGGGGTGATTACGAGCAGTACTTC. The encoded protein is CASSRDRGDYEQYF.

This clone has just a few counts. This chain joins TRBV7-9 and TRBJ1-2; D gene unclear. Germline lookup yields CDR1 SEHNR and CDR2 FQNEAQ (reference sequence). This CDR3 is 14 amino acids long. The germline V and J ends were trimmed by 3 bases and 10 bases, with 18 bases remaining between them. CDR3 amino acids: CASSFRAQQTDYTF. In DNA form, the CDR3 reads TGTGCCAGCAGCTTTAGAGCACAGCAAACTGACTACACCTTC. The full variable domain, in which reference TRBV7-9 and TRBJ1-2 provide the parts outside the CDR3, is DTGVSQNPRHKITKRGQNVTFRCDPISEHNRLYWYRQTLGQGPEFLTYFQNEAQLEKSRLLSDRFSAERPKGSFSTLEIQRTEQGDSAMYLCASSFRAQQTDYTFGSGTRLTVV.